These 20 T cell receptor beta chains came from one sample sequenced in a study of cytomegalovirus exposure and HLA in healthy donors. The PCR used 60 Vbeta and 13 Jbeta primers. The data were produced by immunoSEQ multiplex PCR, yet TCRdb's version contains in-frame clones alone and is incomplete. This sample has 110,000 to 150,000 clones, with about 81% found just once. Sequenced sample: PBMCs. These receptors all stem from a man aged 25 to 45 in good health and CMV-seronegative.

This chain links TRBV5-1 with TRBJ2-1; 8 bases are a match to TRBD2. The CDR3 is 14 residues long. Germline trimming cut 4 bases from V and 7 bases from J; bases unmatched to any gene: 7. Germline-derived CDR1 and CDR2 are SGHRS and YFSETQ. The CDR3 loop reads CASSLRGGENEQFF. The CDR3 DNA sequence: TGCGCCAGCAGCCTTCGGGGGGGGGAGAATGAGCAGTTCTTC. The full variable domain, in which reference TRBV5-1 and TRBJ2-1 provide the parts outside the CDR3, is KAGVTQTPRYLIKTRGQQVTLSCSPISGHRSVSWYQQTPGQGLQFLFEYFSETQRNKGNFPGRFSGRQFSNSRSEMNVSTLELGDSALYLCASSLRGGENEQFFGPGTRLTVL.

The chain employs TRBV2 and TRBJ2-2; 8 bases align to TRBD1. The CDR3 covers 14 residues. Germline values: CDR1 SNHLY, CDR2 FYNNEI. Germline trimming cut 5 bases from V and 4 bases from J; bases unmatched to any gene: 3. The CDR3 DNA reads as TGTGCCAGCAGTACAGGGGGGAGCACCGGGGAGCTGTTTTTT. Translated: CASSTGGSTGELFF.

The chain has TRBV27 and TRBJ2-3; TRBD1 might be the D (6 bases). Germline V lookup: CDR1 MNHEY, CDR2 SMNVEV (reference sequence). The CDR3 has 14 residues. The V end lost 4 bases, the J end lost 5 bases, and 13 bases lay between the germline ends. The CDR3, as DNA: TGTGCCAGCAGTTCGGACAGATCCGGAGATACGCAGTATTTT. Residues: CASSSDRSGDTQYF.

The chain couples TRBV4-1 to TRBJ2-5, with TRBD1 as a possible D gene (5 bases). The germline gives CDR1 MGHRA, CDR2 YSYEKL. V was shortened by 0 bases and J by 5 bases, with 19 bases between the two germline ends. The CDR3 runs to 17 residues. In nucleotides, the CDR3 is TGCGCCAGCAGCCAAGAAGGGTCCAGGGTAGTAGGGGAGACCCAGTACTTC. Encoded protein: CASSQEGSRVVGETQYF.

V gene TRBV21-1 combines with J gene TRBJ1-1; no DNA check was done on the table's D call, TRBD1. TRBV21-1 represents a pseudogene. CDR3 length: 13 residues. The CDR3 region is CASSLTGNTEAFF. The CDR3 DNA reads as TGTGCCAGCAGCCTTACAGGGAACACTGAAGCTTTCTTT.

CDR3 residues: CASSYSGVYEQYF. DNA for the CDR3: TGTGCCAGCAGTTACTCAGGGGTCTACGAGCAGTACTTC. The J gene is TRBJ2-7, the V gene TRBV6-5; TRBD1 is a possible D gene (5 bases). V shed 0 bases and J shed 3 bases, with 6 bases lying between them. This CDR3 has 13 residues. Germline-derived CDR1 and CDR2 are MNHEY and SVGAGI.

CDR3 bases: TGTGCCACCAGCGAACCCCCAGGGATGGAGCCGTACCGAGGGCAGTACTTC. Translated, it gives CATSEPPGMEPYRGQYF. The chain employs TRBV15 and TRBJ2-7, with D tentatively TRBD1 (5 bases). Germline V lookup: CDR1 LNHNV, CDR2 YYDKDF (reference sequence). Trimming left V 5 bases short and J 9 bases short, with 29 bases between. CDR3 size: 17 residues.

The chain links TRBV5-1 to TRBJ2-3; 10 bases fit TRBD1. CDR1 is SGHRS, CDR2 YFSETQ, per germline. The CDR3 sequence is 15 residues long. J was trimmed by 3 bases and V by 2 bases; bases with no gene match: 3. The CDR3 is CASSFRDRGTDTQYF. The CDR3 DNA follows: TGCGCCAGCAGCTTCCGGGACAGGGGAACAGATACGCAGTATTTT.

This clone was observed a few times. The CDR3 DNA reads TGTGCCAGCAGCCAAGATGGGGCAGGAGTTGCAACTAATGAAAAACTGTTTTTT. Translated: CASSQDGAGVATNEKLFF. The gene calls are TRBV4-2 and TRBJ1-4, with a tentative D call TRBD1 (5 bases). This CDR3 is 18 amino acids long. From germline, CDR1 is LGHNA and CDR2 YNFKEQ. V dropped 0 bases and J dropped 0 bases, with 14 bases sitting between them.

This chain joins TRBV29-1 and TRBJ2-1; TRBD2 agrees at 8 bases. The V gene's germline CDR1 is SQVTM and CDR2 ANQGSEA. The CDR3 loop spans 14 amino acids. Trimming removed 4 bases from V and 3 bases from J; junction bases left unmatched: 5. The CDR3 here is CSVGRSGGYNEQFF. For the CDR3, the DNA is TGCAGCGTTGGTCGGAGCGGGGGCTACAATGAGCAGTTCTTC.

The chain carries TRBV5-4 and TRBJ2-7; 10 bases line up with TRBD2. The CDR3 runs 16 residues. Trimming took 2 bases from V and 0 from J; bases not matched to a gene: 5. Germline-derived CDR1 and CDR2 are SGHNT and YYREEE (reference sequence). This CDR3 reads CASSLSLAGSSYEQYF. The CDR3 DNA reads as TGTGCCAGCAGCTTATCACTAGCGGGGAGCTCCTACGAGCAGTACTTC.

V gene TRBV6-1 combines with J gene TRBJ2-1, with 9 nucleotides matching TRBD2. The length of the CDR3 is 15 residues. Trimming cost V 4 bases and J 6 bases; bases outside gene matches: 7. Germline V CDR1 and CDR2: MNHNS, SASEGT. The DNA of the CDR3 is TGTGCCAGCAGTGTTTTAGCGGGAGTCAGCAATGAGCAGTTCTTC. Encoded protein: CASSVLAGVSNEQFF.

The chain uses TRBV5-6 and TRBJ1-1; possible D gene TRBD1, 6 bases. Trimming took 2 bases from V and 0 from J, leaving 8 bases between them. Germline loops: CDR1 SGHDT, CDR2 YYEEEE. This CDR3 has 14 amino acids. CDR3 in DNA: TGTGCCAGCAGCTTCGGACAGCTGAACACTGAAGCTTTCTTT. Its protein is CASSFGQLNTEAFF.

The chain combines TRBV6-1 with TRBJ1-5; a possible D gene is TRBD1 (6 bases). Per germline, CDR1 MNHNS and CDR2 SASEGT. The CDR3 covers 14 residues. The V gene lost 5 bases and the J gene lost 9 bases, with 17 bases spanning the gap. The DNA for the CDR3 is TGTGCCAGCAGTAACCGGGACACCACCGGGCCCCAGCATTTT. It codes for CASSNRDTTGPQHF.

The chain employs TRBV4-1 and TRBJ2-3; possibly TRBD1 for D (6 bases). The length of the CDR3 is 14 residues. Trimming removed 4 bases at V and 6 bases at J, with 14 bases between. The germline V gene has CDR1 MGHRA and CDR2 YSYEKL. As DNA, the CDR3 is TGCGCCAGCAGCCGAGCTCAGGGGAGCGATACGCAGTATTTT. It specifies CASSRAQGSDTQYF.

This chain connects TRBV15 to TRBJ2-7; D might be TRBD1 (6 bases). Trimming cost V 5 bases and J 1 base, with 15 bases left between them. The CDR3 loop spans 15 amino acids. Germline V gene sequence: CDR1 LNHNV, CDR2 YYDKDF (reference sequence). Here the CDR3 reads CATSPPPDRSYEQYF. CDR3 nucleotides: TGTGCCACCAGCCCTCCCCCCGACAGGTCCTACGAGCAGTACTTC. Combining the CDR3 with reference TRBV15 and TRBJ2-7 gives the whole variable domain DAMVIQNPRYQVTQFGKPVTLSCSQTLNHNVMYWYQQKSSQAPKLLFHYYDKDFNNEADTPDNFQSRRPNTSFCFLDIRSPGLGDTAMYLCATSPPPDRSYEQYFGPGTRLTVT.

The chain links TRBV9 to TRBJ2-1, with 9 positions matching TRBD2. V was pared by 0 bases and J by 8 bases, with 6 bases of the junction left unmatched. Germline CDR1 reads SGDLS; CDR2 reads YYNGEE. The CDR3 loop spans 15 amino acids. The CDR3 loop is CASSVVGSGGDEQFF. CDR3 nucleotide sequence: TGTGCCAGCAGCGTAGTGGGTAGCGGGGGTGATGAGCAGTTCTTC.

This sequence joins TRBV28 and TRBJ2-7, with D unclear. The germline V and J ends were trimmed by 4 bases and 3 bases, with 7 bases remaining between them. Germline assignment: CDR1 MDHEN and CDR2 SYDVKM. The CDR3 loop spans 12 amino acids. CDR3 sequence (DNA): TGTGCCAGCAGTTCGTCGTACTACGAGCAGTACTTC. Its translation is CASSSSYYEQYF.

The V gene is TRBV16, the J gene TRBJ2-2; D may be TRBD1 (6 bases). The V end lost 0 bases, the J end lost 5 bases, and 10 bases lay between the germline ends. In germline, CDR1 is KGHSY, CDR2 FQNENV. This CDR3 spans 15 amino acids. The DNA for the CDR3 is TGTGCCAGCAGCCAATCATCAGGGGCGACCGGGGAGCTGTTTTTT. This encodes CASSQSSGATGELFF.

The chain is built from TRBV18 and TRBJ2-7; 7 bases agree with TRBD1. This CDR3 region has 16 residues. J lost 3 bases, V lost 0 bases, and 8 bases had no gene match. Per the germline V gene, CDR1 is KGHSH and CDR2 is LQKENI. The CDR3: CASSPPVGQVSYEQYF. The CDR3 DNA reads TGTGCCAGCTCACCACCAGTTGGACAGGTGAGCTACGAGCAGTACTTC. Complete variable domain (other parts from reference TRBV18 and TRBJ2-7): NAGVMQNPRHLVRRRGQEARLRCSPMKGHSHVYWYRQLPEEGLKFMVYLQKENIIDESGMPKERFSAEFPKEGPSILRIQQVVRGDSAAYFCASSPPVGQVSYEQYFGPGTRLTVT.